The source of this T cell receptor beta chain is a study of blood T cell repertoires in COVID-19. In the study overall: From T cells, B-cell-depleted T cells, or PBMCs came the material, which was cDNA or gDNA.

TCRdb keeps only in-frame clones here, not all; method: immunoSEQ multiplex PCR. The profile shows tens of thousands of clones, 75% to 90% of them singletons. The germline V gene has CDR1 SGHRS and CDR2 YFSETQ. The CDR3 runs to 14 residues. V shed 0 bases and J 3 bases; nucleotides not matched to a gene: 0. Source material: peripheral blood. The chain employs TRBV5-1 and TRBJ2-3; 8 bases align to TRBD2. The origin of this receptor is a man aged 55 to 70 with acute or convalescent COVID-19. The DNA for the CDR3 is TGCGCCAGCAGCTTGGCGGGGGGGACAGATACGCAGTATTTT. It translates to CASSLAGGTDTQYF.